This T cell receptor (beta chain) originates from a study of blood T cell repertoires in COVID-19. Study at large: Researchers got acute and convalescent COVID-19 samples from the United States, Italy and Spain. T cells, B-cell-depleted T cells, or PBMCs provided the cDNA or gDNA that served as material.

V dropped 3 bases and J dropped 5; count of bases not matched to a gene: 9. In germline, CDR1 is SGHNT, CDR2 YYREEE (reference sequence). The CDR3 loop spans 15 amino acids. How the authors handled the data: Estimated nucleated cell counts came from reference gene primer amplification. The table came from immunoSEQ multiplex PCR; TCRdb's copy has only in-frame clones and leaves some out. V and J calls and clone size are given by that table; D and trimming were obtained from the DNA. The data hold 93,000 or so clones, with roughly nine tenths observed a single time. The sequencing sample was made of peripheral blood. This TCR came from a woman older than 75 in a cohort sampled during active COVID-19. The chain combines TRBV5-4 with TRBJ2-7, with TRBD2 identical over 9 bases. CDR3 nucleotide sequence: TGTGCCAGCAGCTCCATTAGCGGGAGTCTCCACGAGCAGTACTTC. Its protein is CASSSISGSLHEQYF.